The clone carrying this T cell receptor (beta chain) has just one count. This sample was taken from a study of OX40 agonist ivuxolimab in advanced cancers. Method: immunoSEQ multiplex PCR; TCRdb's copy keeps in-frame clones and lacks some. The repertoire holds 20,000 to 30,000 clones, about four fifths seen once, with about 25% in the top ten. CDR3 length: 13 amino acids. Trimming shortened V by 1 base and J by 8 bases, and 10 bases separated the two germline ends. Germline V CDR1 and CDR2: SGHRS, YFSETQ. The sample here was CD4+ or CD8+ T cells sorted from blood, taken in a trial of the OX40 agonist ivuxolimab. The sequence came from an adult with an advanced solid tumor such as melanoma, head and neck, liver or kidney cancer. The J gene is TRBJ2-1, the V gene TRBV5-1, with D possibly TRBD2 on 6 matching bases. CDR3 sequence: CASSLWGDHEQFF. The CDR3 region has the DNA TGCGCCAGCAGCTTGTGGGGGGACCATGAGCAGTTCTTC.